This T cell receptor beta chain was sequenced in a study of T cell repertoires in cytomegalovirus infection (dated by TCRdb to the late 2010s). General notes on the study: Recently identified HLA-C-restricted CMV epitopes, whose presentation resists viral immunomodulation, were targeted by peptide stimulations together with well-studied HLA-B-restricted epitopes. Donor HLA type was relevant to the analysis, because carriage of CMV infection together with the matching HLA type was indicated by public TCR beta signatures.

The treatment or condition label, read with the paper, signifies: in vitro stimulation with specific CMV peptide epitopes to enrich CMV-specific T cells. Overall study outcomes, separate from this receptor: In both this cohort and an independent cohort of several hundred donors, the cumulative frequency of public TCR beta family members distinguished carriers of CMV infection plus the relevant HLA type. The ex vivo response was dominated by HLA-C-restricted CMV-specific TCR beta clonotypes, which also provided the single most frequent clonotype in two of eight donors.

Sequencing instrument: Illumina HiSeq 1500. TCRdb reworked the public reads: Q25 trimming with fastp, MiXCR clone assembly, productive beta chains retained. Identical CDR3 protein sequences are pooled into one entry, listed with their most common genes and DNA. Here the sample has some 900,000 distinct CDR3 sequences; about 30% occur a single time. The ten largest clones take up over 10% of the sample. This clonotype was picked up many times. Its recognized antigen is unknown. Base qualities are not at hand, and no much larger clone is one base apart. Trimming removed 5 bases from V and 2 bases from J, leaving 14 bases between the germline ends. The CDR3 has 15 amino acids, counting the end cysteine and phenylalanine. Solely the CDR3 DNA is kept, with 45 bases framed from the first base. The germline V gene (reference sequence) gives CDR1 as MNHEY and CDR2 as SMNVEV.

The specimen was cultured CD8+ T cells from PBMCs, collected from culture after CMV antigen stimulation. Recombination linked TRBV27 to TRBJ2-3; the D gene is possibly TRBD1 or TRBD2, each agreeing over 6 bases. This TCR came from a human donor in good health (CMV status not recorded). Some clones in this sample may be carry-over from other donors' samples. Read as DNA, the sequence is TGTGCCAGCAGTCCGGAGGGGGAGATCACAGATACGCAGTATTTT. It codes for CASSPEGEITDTQYF.